These 31 T cell receptor beta chains originate from one sample sequenced in a study of T cells in Graves' hyperthyroidism and ophthalmopathy. TCR beta CDR3 region amplification was performed from RNA transcripts. During a first-round RT-PCR of the TCR CDR3, the HTBI primer set was used. TCRdb re-analysed the multiplex PCR reads in MiXCR, keeping a single row per CDR3 protein. The sample shows approximately 640,000 distinct CDR3 sequences, roughly 46% of them seen only once. The sequenced sample was peripheral blood or thyroid tissue (not recorded which). The receptor source for this set is an adult man with Graves' disease, either hyperthyroidism or ophthalmopathy (not recorded which).

The chain links TRBV7-2 to TRBJ1-6; D may be TRBD1 (6 bases). Trimming pared 5 bases from V and 8 bases from J, leaving 13 bases between. Germline-derived CDR1 and CDR2 are SGHTA and FQGNSA. The CDR3 totals 14 residues. The CDR3: CASSTQGFDSPLHF. As DNA, the CDR3 is TGTGCCAGCAGCACACAGGGTTTTGATTCACCCCTCCACTTT. The variable domain in full, completed from reference TRBV7-2 and TRBJ1-6, reads GAGVSQSPSNKVTEKGKDVELRCDPISGHTALYWYRQSLGQGLEFLIYFQGNSAPDKSGLPSDRFSAERTGGSVSTLTIQRTQQEDSAVYLCASSTQGFDSPLHFGNGTRLTVT.

The sample holds many counts of this clonotype. The rearrangement joins TRBV29-1 to TRBJ2-7; maybe TRBD1 (6 bases). Trimming stripped 7 bases from V and 3 bases from J, with 10 bases between. Germline CDR1 SQVTM, CDR2 ANQGSEA. The CDR3 covers 11 residues. The CDR3 sequence is CSGTRGYEQYF. Here the CDR3 DNA reads TGCAGCGGTACCAGGGGCTACGAGCAGTACTTC.

This clonotype was counted between two and nine times. This CDR3 is CASGKGDTEAFF. The CDR3 DNA is TGTGCCAGCGGCAAAGGGGACACTGAAGCTTTCTTT. The chain is built from TRBV9 and TRBJ1-1; TRBD1 might be the D (5 bases). There are 12 residues in the CDR3. Germline lookup yields CDR1 SGDLS and CDR2 YYNGEE. Deletions cut 7 bases from V and 3 bases from J, with 10 bases between.

The sample holds many counts of this clonotype. This chain joins TRBV19 and TRBJ2-5; perhaps TRBD1 as D (5 bases). The CDR3 runs 11 residues. CDR1 LNHDA and CDR2 SQIVND come from the germline V gene (reference sequence). Trimming removed 8 bases from V and 5 bases from J, with 9 bases in between. CDR3 nucleotides: TGTGCCAGTGAGGCAGGGGAGACCCAGTACTTC. This codes for CASEAGETQYF.

This clonotype was found many times. The rearrangement uses TRBV15 and TRBJ1-1; 7 positions match TRBD1. The ends lost 4 bases at V and 7 bases at J; junction bases unmatched: 6. This CDR3 region has 13 residues. Per the germline V gene, CDR1 is LNHNV and CDR2 is YYDKDF (reference sequence). CDR3 bases: TGTGCCACCAGCACATTCCGGGACAGTGAAGCTTTCTTT. Its translation is CATSTFRDSEAFF.

Points on this clonotype: This clone may be a read error of a much larger clone one base away. The rearrangement uses TRBV29-1 and TRBJ2-5; 7 bases are shared with TRBD1. This CDR3 contains 12 residues. Germline V CDR1 and CDR2: SQVTM, ANQGSEA. Germline trimming cut 3 bases from V and 4 bases from J; bases unmatched to any gene: 2. The DNA for the CDR3 is TGCAGCGTTGAGGCAGGGGGAGAGACCCAGTACTTC. The encoded protein is CSVEAGGETQYF.

This clonotype turned up a few times. The V call is TRBV5-1, the J call TRBJ1-4; D may be TRBD1 (6 bases). The germline V and J ends were trimmed by 0 bases and 5 bases, with 14 bases remaining between them. Germline assignment: CDR1 SGHRS and CDR2 YFSETQ. The CDR3 contains 16 residues. This CDR3 reads CASSLEAQGGNEKLFF. CDR3 nucleotides: TGCGCCAGCAGCTTGGAAGCACAGGGAGGGAATGAAAAACTGTTTTTT.

The DNA of the CDR3 is TGCAGCGTTGCAGGGGGGAGGTGGAACTATGGCTACACCTTC. It codes for CSVAGGRWNYGYTF. This chain connects TRBV29-1 to TRBJ1-2, with TRBD1 matching over 7 bases. Trimming removed 4 bases from V and 2 bases from J; junction bases left unmatched: 7. Germline CDR1 is SQVTM and CDR2 is ANQGSEA. The CDR3 length is 14 residues.

The V gene is TRBV5-1, the J gene TRBJ2-2; D gene unclear. In germline, CDR1 is SGHRS, CDR2 YFSETQ. This CDR3 comprises 15 residues. Between the trimmed V and J ends, which lost 1 base and 3 bases, there was a span of 10 bases. The CDR3 sequence: CASSLLGIDTGELFF. The DNA for the CDR3 is TGCGCCAGCAGCTTGTTGGGGATTGACACCGGGGAGCTGTTTTTT.

This clonotype was counted between two and nine times. A much larger clonotype is one base distant, so this may be a read error. The rearrangement uses TRBV10-3 and TRBJ2-7; D unclear. This CDR3 comprises 11 residues. Germline-derived CDR1 and CDR2 are ENHRY and SYGVKD. Between the trimmed V and J ends, which lost 2 bases and 6 bases, there was a span of 5 bases. CDR3 in DNA: TGTGCCATCAGTGAGGGGCGCGAGCAGTACTTC. Translation gives CAISEGREQYF.

This rearrangement joins TRBV4-1 to TRBJ1-2, with D possibly matching TRBD1 (6 bases). The CDR3 is 18 residues long. Deletions cut 1 base from V and 4 bases from J, with 22 bases between. Germline CDR1 reads MGHRA; CDR2 reads YSYEKL. The chain's CDR3 is CASSQGGQGGRLSYGYTF. The DNA for the CDR3 is TGCGCCAGCAGCCAAGGGGGGCAGGGTGGTAGGCTGAGCTATGGCTACACCTTC.

This clonotype was seen many times. This chain joins TRBV24-1 and TRBJ1-2; possibly TRBD1 for D (5 bases). Germline loops: CDR1 KGHDR, CDR2 SFDVKD. Trimming cost V 6 bases and J 6 bases, with 10 bases left between them. The CDR3 has 12 amino acids. The CDR3 coding sequence is TGTGCCACCAGTTCAGGGATAAATGGCTACACCTTC. This encodes CATSSGINGYTF.

There are many counts of this clonotype. This sequence joins TRBV2 and TRBJ1-3; 8 nucleotides align to TRBD1. CDR1 and CDR2 from the germline V gene are SNHLY and FYNNEI. The CDR3 has 15 amino acids. Trimming removed 2 bases from V and 3 bases from J; junction bases left unmatched: 3. The CDR3: CASSERQGFGNTIYF. CDR3 DNA sequence: TGTGCCAGCAGTGAAAGACAGGGGTTTGGAAACACCATATATTTT.

This chain joins TRBV2 and TRBJ1-4; 7 bases are a match to TRBD1. The germline CDR1 and CDR2 sequences are SNHLY and FYNNEI. The CDR3 sequence is 14 residues long. The V segment lost 5 bases and the J segment 8 bases; nucleotides outside the gene matches: 8. In nucleotides, the CDR3 is TGTGCCAGCAGTTCCGGACAGGCGAGGGAAAAACTGTTTTTT. Encoded protein: CASSSGQAREKLFF.

The chain carries TRBV29-1 and TRBJ2-5; 9 bases agree with TRBD1. The CDR3 sequence is 13 residues long. V was clipped by 7 bases and J by 4 bases; unmatched bases: 7. Germline V gene data show CDR1 as SQVTM and CDR2 as ANQGSEA. Written as DNA, the CDR3 is TGCAGCGGGACAATGACAGGGGGAGAGACCCAGTACTTC. Its protein product is CSGTMTGGETQYF.

Details on this clonotype: The junction does not match germline at one end; this may be a read error. The V gene is TRBV7-9, the J gene TRBJ1-5; possibly TRBD1 for D (6 bases). The V gene's germline CDR1 is SEHNR and CDR2 FQNEAQ (reference sequence). CDR3 size: 16 residues. This CDR3 is CASSQGGGGTGQPQHF. As DNA, the CDR3 is TGCGCCAGCAGCCAAGGGGGGGGGGGGACGGGGCAGCCCCAGCATTTT.

In this sample, this clonotype turned up once. Since a much larger clone is just one base distant, this may be a read error. CDR3 amino acids: CASSPVGSGADVLTF. The CDR3 DNA reads TGTGCCAGCAGCCCCGTCGGTTCTGGGGCCGACGTCCTGACTTTC. V gene TRBV7-2 combines with J gene TRBJ2-6; D might be TRBD1 (5 bases). Germline lookup yields CDR1 SGHTA and CDR2 FQGNSA. There are 15 residues in the CDR3.

This clonotype was found many times. V usage is TRBV10-2 and J usage is TRBJ1-1, with 12 bases aligning to TRBD1. Trimming cost V 3 bases and J 5 bases; bases outside gene matches: 4. Per germline, CDR1 WSHSY and CDR2 SAAADI. This CDR3 comprises 15 residues. CDR3 bases: TGCGCCAGCAGTGATGGGACAGGGGGCCTTACTGAAGCTTTCTTT. It specifies CASSDGTGGLTEAFF.

This sequence joins TRBV5-1 and TRBJ1-1; TRBD1 aligns across 9 bases. V was pared by 4 bases and J by 9 bases, with 16 bases of the junction left unmatched. The CDR3 totals 16 residues. Germline assignment: CDR1 SGHRS and CDR2 YFSETQ. In nucleotides, the CDR3 is TGCGCCAGCAGCGCCACAGGGGGCGCCGGAGGAGGAAAAGCTTTCTTT. Translation gives CASSATGGAGGGKAFF.

The sample holds many counts of this clonotype. The chain is built from TRBV7-2 and TRBJ2-7; 12 bases fit TRBD2. V dropped 3 bases and J dropped 0; count of bases not matched to a gene: 0. Germline V lookup: CDR1 SGHTA, CDR2 FQGNSA. The CDR3 has 15 residues. The CDR3 nucleotides read TGTGCCAGCAGCTTGACTAGCGGGAGCTCCTACGAGCAGTACTTC. Translation: CASSLTSGSSYEQYF.

The chain combines TRBV2 with TRBJ2-7; tentatively, D is TRBD2 (6 bases). The CDR3 length is 16 residues. The germline V gene has CDR1 SNHLY and CDR2 FYNNEI. V was trimmed by 4 bases and J by 0 bases, leaving 16 bases between them. For the CDR3, the DNA is TGTGCCAGCAGTGCTGTTGAGATCGGGAGCTCCTACGAGCAGTACTTC. Its translation is CASSAVEIGSSYEQYF. Drawing the rest from reference TRBV2 and TRBJ2-7, the complete variable domain is EPEVTQTPSHQVTQMGQEVILRCVPISNHLYFYWYRQILGQKVEFLVSFYNNEISEKSEIFDDQFSVERPDGSNFTLKIRSTKLEDSAMYFCASSAVEIGSSYEQYFGPGTRLTVT.

The chain recombines TRBV2 with TRBJ1-5; D possibly corresponds to TRBD1 (5 bases). Germline V gives CDR1 SNHLY, CDR2 FYNNEI. CDR3 length: 12 residues. CDR3 protein: CARRDPNQPQHF. The CDR3, as DNA: TGTGCTAGGCGGGACCCCAATCAGCCCCAGCATTTT.

The V call is TRBV25-1, the J call TRBJ1-6, with D unclear. CDR1 and CDR2 from the germline V gene are MGHDK and SYGVNS. Between the trimmed V and J ends, which lost 6 bases and 7 bases, there was a span of 13 bases. The CDR3 consists of 14 residues. The CDR3 protein is CASSQHSGNSPLHF. For the CDR3, the DNA is TGTGCCAGCAGCCAACACTCAGGCAATTCACCCCTCCACTTT.

A word on this clonotype: The junction departs from the called germline gene at one end, perhaps through a read error. The chain joins TRBV7-2 to TRBJ1-3; 10 bases fit TRBD1. The CDR3 contains 11 residues. The V gene's germline CDR1 is SGHTA and CDR2 FQGNSA. CDR3 in DNA: TGTGCCAGCAGCACTGGACAGGGGGAGGATTTT. Amino acid sequence: CASSTGQGEDF.

This chain links TRBV6-5 with TRBJ1-5; D unclear. Germline CDR1 reads MNHEY; CDR2 reads SVGAGI. The CDR3 contains 15 residues. The V end lost 0 bases, the J end lost 3 bases, and 9 bases lay between the germline ends. The DNA of the CDR3 is TGTGCCAGCAGTTACTCGAGGATATCCAATCAGCCCCAGCATTTT. As protein: CASSYSRISNQPQHF.

This clonotype was observed a handful of times. The V gene is TRBV20-1, the J gene TRBJ1-5; a weak D match, TRBD1 (5 bases). The CDR3 covers 15 residues. CDR1 and CDR2 (germline): DFQATT, SNEGSKA (reference sequence). The ends were cut back, 1 base at V and 2 bases at J, with 12 bases in the middle. The CDR3 DNA is TGCAGTGCTAGAGGAGGGGTTGGGGGCAATCAGCCCCAGCATTTT. It encodes CSARGGVGGNQPQHF.

The rearrangement links TRBV10-3 to TRBJ1-1; 8 positions match TRBD1. Germline V lookup: CDR1 ENHRY, CDR2 SYGVKD. CDR3 length: 14 amino acids. Trimming cost V 6 bases and J 5 bases; bases outside gene matches: 8. This CDR3 reads CAISDGQGATEAFF. The DNA for the CDR3 is TGTGCCATCAGCGACGGTCAGGGGGCTACTGAAGCTTTCTTT.

The J gene is TRBJ1-1, the V gene TRBV6-5; D remains unclear. The germline V gene encodes CDR1 MNHEY and CDR2 SVGAGI. The CDR3 contains 13 residues. Trimming shortened V by 4 bases and J by 3 bases, and 9 bases separated the two germline ends. CDR3 loop: CASSSRADTEAFF. For the CDR3, the DNA is TGTGCCAGCAGTTCAAGGGCTGACACTGAAGCTTTCTTT.

A word on this clonotype: A much larger clone sits a single nucleotide away, making a read error possible. The chain has TRBV9 and TRBJ1-1, with 9 nucleotides matching TRBD1. There are 14 residues in the CDR3. In germline, CDR1 is SGDLS, CDR2 YYNGEE. The CDR3 DNA sequence: TGTGCCAGCAGTCAAGGGACAGGGAACACTGAAGCTTCCTTT. It specifies CASSQGTGNTEASF.

This clonotype was found many times. The chain has TRBV7-3 and TRBJ2-7; D is possibly TRBD1 (5 bases). CDR1 and CDR2 from the germline V gene are SGHTA and FQGTGA. V shed 2 bases and J shed 7 bases, with 12 bases lying between them. There are 13 residues in the CDR3. The CDR3 DNA is TGTGCCAGCAGCTTATCCCCAGGGAATGAGCAGTACTTC. Translation: CASSLSPGNEQYF.

To note about this clonotype: Given a much more abundant clone one base away, this may be a read error. The V gene is TRBV2, the J gene TRBJ1-2; 10 bases are shared with TRBD1. Germline V gene sequence: CDR1 SNHLY, CDR2 FYNNEI. CDR3 size: 14 residues. The CDR3 spells CASSSDRGNYGCTF. Written as DNA, the CDR3 is TGTGCCAGCAGTTCGGACAGGGGGAACTATGGCTGCACCTTC. The full variable domain, in which reference TRBV2 and TRBJ1-2 provide the parts outside the CDR3, is EPEVTQTPSHQVTQMGQEVILRCVPISNHLYFYWYRQILGQKVEFLVSFYNNEISEKSEIFDDQFSVERPDGSNFTLKIRSTKLEDSAMYFCASSSDRGNYGCTFGSGTRLTVV.